Described below is a single T cell receptor beta chain sequence and its context. This sample is part of a study of blood T cell repertoires in COVID-19. Here immunoSEQ multiplex PCR was the method, and the copy in TCRdb shows in-frame clones only, minus some. The table has over 75,000 clones, approximately 90% seen once. V lost 4 bases, J lost 2 bases, and 18 bases lay in between. Germline loops: CDR1 SQVTM, CDR2 ANQGSEA. The length of the CDR3 is 15 residues. The source is a man in his 60s with acute or convalescent COVID-19. The sequenced material came from peripheral blood. The V and J genes are TRBV29-1 and TRBJ2-7; the D gene is possibly TRBD1 (5 bases). The CDR3 region is CSVVPWGGTPYEQYF. The DNA of the CDR3 is TGCAGCGTTGTCCCCTGGGGCGGAACTCCCTACGAGCAGTACTTC.